The 8 T cell receptor beta chains below were found in one sample sequenced in a study of beta chain features in type 1 diabetes. Reverse transcribing all isolated RNA meant expressed TCRB transcripts were sequenced. TCRdb keeps only in-frame clones here, not all; method: immunoSEQ multiplex PCR. This sample carries about 250,000 clones, around 14% of them seen once, and the ten largest clones take around 0.026%. Sequences were obtained from naive CD4+ T cells from blood. These receptors all come from a woman in her forties in good health.

This clone was seen a few times. The chain couples TRBV18 to TRBJ2-7; D is unclear. Per germline, CDR1 KGHSH and CDR2 LQKENI. This CDR3 region has 15 residues. V gave up 0 bases and J gave up 4 bases, with 13 bases separating them. The DNA for the CDR3 is TGTGCCAGCTCACCACCGAGTCGTAGAGAATACGAGCAGTACTTC. Translated: CASSPPSRREYEQYF.

V and J are TRBV9 and TRBJ2-2; D may be TRBD2 (6 bases). The germline gives CDR1 SGDLS, CDR2 YYNGEE. The length of the CDR3 is 17 residues. V was trimmed by 4 bases and J by 4 bases, leaving 20 bases between them. Here the CDR3 DNA reads TGTGCCAGCAGCAATTCCCCGGGAGCAGGGCCCACCGGGGAGCTGTTTTTT. It translates to CASSNSPGAGPTGELFF.

This clone was seen only a few times. V gene TRBV7-9 combines with J gene TRBJ2-1; the D is unclear. Germline values: CDR1 SEHNR, CDR2 FQNEAQ (reference sequence). Trimming left V 3 bases short and J 6 bases short, with 6 bases between. The CDR3 length is 12 residues. The CDR3 loop reads CASSFEVNEQFF. The CDR3 region has the DNA TGTGCCAGCAGCTTTGAGGTCAATGAGCAGTTCTTC.

The chain recombines TRBV11-2 with TRBJ2-3; 10 bases match TRBD1. CDR3 length equals 15 residues. In germline, CDR1 is SGHAT, CDR2 FQNNGV. The V segment lost 3 bases and the J segment 4 bases; nucleotides outside the gene matches: 4. This chain's CDR3 is CASSFDRGPSDTQYF. The CDR3 DNA reads TGTGCCAGCAGCTTCGACAGGGGGCCCTCAGATACGCAGTATTTT.

This clone has just a few counts. V gene TRBV5-1 combines with J gene TRBJ2-3; 11 positions match TRBD2. The V gene's germline CDR1 is SGHRS and CDR2 YFSETQ. The CDR3 is 16 amino acids. V shed 0 bases, J shed 3 bases, and the junction held 3 bases outside the gene matches. CDR3 nucleotides: TGCGCCAGCAGCTTGGCACTAGCGGGGGAGACAGATACGCAGTATTTT. Translating it yields CASSLALAGETDTQYF. Drawing the rest from reference TRBV5-1 and TRBJ2-3, the complete variable domain is KAGVTQTPRYLIKTRGQQVTLSCSPISGHRSVSWYQQTPGQGLQFLFEYFSETQRNKGNFPGRFSGRQFSNSRSEMNVSTLELGDSALYLCASSLALAGETDTQYFGPGTRLTVL.

In this sample, this clone turned up a few times. The rearrangement uses TRBV5-4 and TRBJ2-1, with 7 bases matching TRBD1. CDR1 and CDR2 from the germline V gene are SGHNT and YYREEE (reference sequence). The trim removed 8 bases at V and 12 bases at J, leaving 14 bases unmatched. This CDR3 has 13 amino acids. Here the CDR3 reads CASTHDRDQGQFF. The CDR3 nucleotides read TGTGCCAGTACCCACGACAGGGATCAGGGGCAGTTCTTC.

This clone was observed a few times. This chain uses TRBV6-5 with TRBJ1-2; 8 bases fit TRBD1. Per germline, CDR1 MNHEY and CDR2 SVGAGI. CDR3 length: 15 amino acids. With 6 bases clipped from V and 6 bases from J, the junction kept 12 bases outside the gene matches. CDR3 amino acids: CASSILHAGGDGYTF. CDR3 DNA: TGTGCCAGCAGCATACTACACGCAGGGGGCGATGGCTACACCTTC.

This clone was observed at least ten times. V is TRBV18 and J is TRBJ1-1, with D tentatively TRBD1 (6 bases). Germline assignment: CDR1 KGHSH and CDR2 LQKENI. The CDR3 runs to 15 residues. Trimming left V 5 bases short and J 0 bases short, with 13 bases between. CDR3 nucleotides: TGTGCCAGCTCATCACGGACAGAAATGAACACTGAAGCTTTCTTT. Amino acids: CASSSRTEMNTEAFF.